These 27 T cell receptor beta chains came from one sample sequenced in a study of T-cell memory formation after mild COVID-19. TCRdb reanalysed the 5' RACE reads using MiXCR and keeps one entry per CDR3 protein. There are about 290,000 distinct CDR3 sequences in the sample; approximately 18% occur only once, and roughly 23% lies in the top ten. The specimen was PBMCs or a T cell subset sorted from them (not recorded which). The receptors were sampled from a man aged 18 to 29 who had mild COVID-19 (a few samples of this study predate the infection). Cell type and time point are not known.

This chain connects TRBV7-9 to TRBJ1-2; 11 bases fit TRBD1. The CDR3 totals 19 residues. Germline CDR1 reads SEHNR; CDR2 reads FQNEAQ (reference sequence). J lost 1 base, V lost 2 bases, and 12 bases had no gene match. The CDR3: CASSLTPGGTGGYNYGYTF. The CDR3 DNA reads as TGTGCCAGCAGCTTAACGCCAGGAGGGACAGGGGGTTATAACTATGGCTACACCTTC.

Only a few counts were recorded for this clonotype. The rearrangement joins TRBV4-1 to TRBJ1-4; a weak D match, TRBD1 (5 bases). From germline, CDR1 is MGHRA and CDR2 YSYEKL. Trimming shortened V by 4 bases and J by 8 bases, and 11 bases separated the two germline ends. This CDR3 contains 13 residues. Here the CDR3 reads CASSPVGDEKLFF. The CDR3 bases are TGCGCCAGCAGCCCAGTGGGGGACGAAAAACTGTTTTTT.

V gene TRBV10-3 combines with J gene TRBJ2-3; 8 positions match TRBD2. CDR1 and CDR2 (germline): ENHRY, SYGVKD. The CDR3 length is 14 residues. Trimming cost V 3 bases and J 3 bases; bases outside gene matches: 2. The DNA for the CDR3 is TGTGCCATCAGTGATCAGCGGGGGACAGATACGCAGTATTTT. Translating it yields CAISDQRGTDTQYF.

The genes are TRBV19 and TRBJ2-5; the match to TRBD1 covers 8 bases. Looked up from germline, CDR1 is LNHDA and CDR2 is SQIVND (reference sequence). This CDR3 comprises 14 residues. J lost 5 bases, V lost 3 bases, and 5 bases had no gene match. CDR3 sequence reads: CASSIPGGAETQYF. The CDR3 bases are TGTGCCAGTAGTATCCCAGGGGGCGCGGAGACCCAGTACTTC. The full variable domain, in which reference TRBV19 and TRBJ2-5 provide the parts outside the CDR3, is DGGITQSPKYLFRKEGQNVTLSCEQNLNHDAMYWYRQDPGQGLRLIYYSQIVNDFQKGDIAEGYSVSREKKESFPLTVTSAQKNPTAFYLCASSIPGGAETQYFGPGTRLLVL.

This clonotype appeared many times. The chain couples TRBV28 to TRBJ2-2; D ambiguous. The CDR3 totals 10 residues. CDR1 and CDR2 from the germline V gene are MDHEN and SYDVKM. The V and J ends lost 5 bases and 6 bases respectively, with 1 base between them. CDR3 amino acids: CASSAGELFF. CDR3 DNA: TGTGCCAGCAGTGCCGGGGAGCTGTTTTTT.

There are a few counts of this clonotype. V usage is TRBV4-1 and J usage is TRBJ1-2; D remains ambiguous. V gave up 4 bases and J gave up 5 bases, with 14 bases separating them. The CDR3 length is 14 residues. The germline CDR1 and CDR2 sequences are MGHRA and YSYEKL. CDR3 DNA: TGCGCCAGCAGCCTCCCCAAGTCGGGATATGGCTACACCTTC. Protein product: CASSLPKSGYGYTF.

Judged by abundance, this clonotype is medium-sized. The chain combines TRBV5-1 with TRBJ2-3, with 9 bases aligning to TRBD1. This CDR3 has 15 amino acids. Germline loops: CDR1 SGHRS, CDR2 YFSETQ. With V trimmed by 1 base and J by 3 bases, 3 bases remained unmatched. CDR3 protein: CASSLMDRGTDTQYF. The CDR3 DNA reads as TGCGCCAGCAGCTTGATGGACAGGGGAACAGATACGCAGTATTTT.

This clonotype was seen more than once but under ten times. V and J are TRBV5-1 and TRBJ1-2; D might be TRBD1 (5 bases). The CDR3 is 15 amino acids. Trimming cost V 1 base and J 8 bases, with 18 bases left between them. CDR1 and CDR2 from the germline V gene are SGHRS and YFSETQ. The CDR3 is CASSLYQGSSPGYTF. The CDR3 DNA reads TGCGCCAGCAGCTTGTACCAGGGATCTTCGCCCGGCTACACCTTC.

V and J are TRBV7-2 and TRBJ1-1; D remains unclear. CDR3 length equals 12 residues. Germline CDR1 is SGHTA and CDR2 is FQGNSA. Trimming pared 3 bases from V and 8 bases from J, leaving 10 bases between. The CDR3 DNA reads TGTGCCAGCAGCTTCTGGGGTTCCGAAGCTTTCTTT. This gives the protein CASSFWGSEAFF.

The chain recombines TRBV11-2 with TRBJ2-1; tentative D call: TRBD1 (5 bases). This CDR3 contains 15 residues. The germline V gene has CDR1 SGHAT and CDR2 FQNNGV. Trimming shortened V by 4 bases and J by 6 bases, and 16 bases separated the two germline ends. The CDR3 reads CASSSTGPRSNEQFF. CDR3 bases: TGTGCCAGCAGCTCAACAGGTCCCAGGAGCAATGAGCAGTTCTTC.

The chain couples TRBV12-5 to TRBJ2-1; tentative D call: TRBD1 (6 bases). Trimming shortened V by 5 bases and J by 2 bases, and 16 bases separated the two germline ends. CDR1 and CDR2 from the germline V gene are LGHNT and FRNRAP. The CDR3 sequence is 16 residues long. CDR3 nucleotides: TGTGCTAGTGGTCGCAAACAGGGAAACCCCTACAATGAGCAGTTCTTC. This codes for CASGRKQGNPYNEQFF.

CDR3 in DNA: TGCAGTGCTTTCTCAGCGGGGGGGCCTGATACGCAGTATTTT. As protein: CSAFSAGGPDTQYF. The chain combines TRBV20-1 with TRBJ2-3; 10 bases fit TRBD2. CDR1 and CDR2 (germline): DFQATT, SNEGSKA (reference sequence). The trim removed 5 bases at V and 6 bases at J, leaving 8 bases unmatched. The CDR3 consists of 14 residues.

This clonotype has more than one count but fewer than ten. This chain joins TRBV20-1 and TRBJ1-1; 7 positions match TRBD1. There are 13 residues in the CDR3. The V segment lost 6 bases and the J segment 1 base; nucleotides outside the gene matches: 5. Germline V gives CDR1 DFQATT, CDR2 SNEGSKA (reference sequence). CDR3 sequence reads: CSAAGQENTEAFF. CDR3 coding DNA: TGCAGTGCGGCAGGACAGGAGAACACTGAAGCTTTCTTT.

This chain joins TRBV29-1 and TRBJ2-4, with D maybe TRBD1 (5 bases). CDR3 length equals 14 residues. V was clipped by 1 base and J by 4 bases, with 11 bases between them. Germline V gene lookup returns CDR1 SQVTM and CDR2 ANQGSEA. The CDR3 nucleotides are TGCAGCGTTGAAGTGGCAGGGATAAAAAACATTCAGTACTTC. Encoded protein: CSVEVAGIKNIQYF. Full variable domain (remainder filled in from reference TRBV29-1 and TRBJ2-4): SAVISQKPSRDICQRGTSLTIQCQVDSQVTMMFWYRQQPGQSLTLIATANQGSEATYESGFVIDKFPISRPNLTFSTLTVSNMSPEDSSIYLCSVEVAGIKNIQYFGAGTRLSVL.

This clonotype was detected a few times. The chain carries TRBV7-2 and TRBJ1-6; tentative D call: TRBD1 (5 bases). Germline V CDR1 and CDR2: SGHTA, FQGNSA. There are 14 residues in the CDR3. Between the trimmed V and J ends, which lost 2 bases and 9 bases, there was a span of 11 bases. CDR3 sequence reads: CASSLQGRGSPLHF. As DNA, the CDR3 is TGTGCCAGCAGCTTACAGGGTAGGGGTTCACCCCTCCACTTT. Drawing the rest from reference TRBV7-2 and TRBJ1-6, the complete variable domain is GAGVSQSPSNKVTEKGKDVELRCDPISGHTALYWYRQSLGQGLEFLIYFQGNSAPDKSGLPSDRFSAERTGGSVSTLTIQRTQQEDSAVYLCASSLQGRGSPLHFGNGTRLTVT.

The chain combines TRBV10-3 with TRBJ1-4; 8 positions match TRBD1. Germline CDR1 ENHRY, CDR2 SYGVKD. The CDR3 is 13 amino acids. Trimming at V came to 4 bases and at J to 8 bases, leaving 3 bases not matched to a gene. The CDR3 DNA reads as TGTGCCATCAGTGGAACAGGGGGGGAAAAACTGTTTTTT. Amino acids: CAISGTGGEKLFF.

The chain has TRBV9 and TRBJ2-5; TRBD2 might be the D (6 bases). The V end lost 2 bases, the J end lost 2 bases, and 13 bases lay between the germline ends. CDR1 is SGDLS and CDR2 is YYNGEE in the germline V gene. This CDR3 is built from 15 residues. CDR3 loop: CASSVASSVQETQYF. The CDR3 DNA follows: TGTGCCAGCAGCGTTGCTTCTAGCGTACAAGAGACCCAGTACTTC.

This chain uses TRBV5-1 with TRBJ2-1; D uncertain. Trimming stripped 7 bases from V and 6 bases from J, with 20 bases between. Germline V gene lookup returns CDR1 SGHRS and CDR2 YFSETQ. CDR3 length equals 15 residues. In DNA, the CDR3 is TGCGCCAGCGGGTTCTCGGACGCCCCGGGCAATGAGCAGTTCTTC. Amino acids: CASGFSDAPGNEQFF.

This chain joins TRBV9 and TRBJ1-2; perhaps TRBD1 as D (6 bases). CDR1 is SGDLS and CDR2 is YYNGEE in the germline V gene. The CDR3 covers 13 residues. Trimming left V 3 bases short and J 4 bases short, with 10 bases between. The DNA for the CDR3 is TGTGCCAGCAGCGCCTCAGGGGCCTATGGCTACACCTTC. It yields the protein CASSASGAYGYTF.

This clonotype was counted ten times or more. V is TRBV7-2 and J is TRBJ2-2; a possible D gene is TRBD2 (6 bases). CDR1 and CDR2 (germline): SGHTA, FQGNSA. V was pared by 6 bases and J by 3 bases, with 14 bases between. CDR3 length: 15 residues. CDR3 sequence reads: CASRVLSGDTGELFF. The DNA for the CDR3 is TGTGCCAGCAGAGTACTTAGCGGAGACACCGGGGAGCTGTTTTTT.

The gene calls are TRBV4-1 and TRBJ1-2; D gene ambiguous. The CDR3 has 14 amino acids. Germline V gene sequence: CDR1 MGHRA, CDR2 YSYEKL. Trimming stripped 3 bases from V and 4 bases from J, with 12 bases between. The CDR3 protein is CASSQMGLVYGYTF. As DNA, the CDR3 is TGCGCCAGCAGCCAGATGGGGTTGGTCTATGGCTACACCTTC.

This clonotype has at least ten counts. The V gene is TRBV6-5, the J gene TRBJ2-7, with D unclear. The CDR3 has 17 amino acids. Trimming removed 0 bases at V and 3 bases at J, with 18 bases between. Germline V CDR1 and CDR2: MNHEY, SVGAGI. CDR3: CASSYSPGPAEHYEQYF. Written as DNA, the CDR3 is TGTGCCAGCAGTTACTCCCCCGGACCGGCTGAACACTACGAGCAGTACTTC.

This clonotype has only a few counts. This chain connects TRBV4-1 to TRBJ2-7; a possible D gene is TRBD1 (6 bases). With 1 base removed from V and 0 bases from J, the gap between germline ends came to 7 bases. Germline values: CDR1 MGHRA, CDR2 YSYEKL. The CDR3 is 14 amino acids. The CDR3 DNA is TGCGCCAGCAGCCAAGGACAGGCCTCCTACGAGCAGTACTTC. Its protein is CASSQGQASYEQYF.

This chain links TRBV6-5 with TRBJ2-5; 9 nucleotides match TRBD2. The V and J ends lost 6 bases and 7 bases, in that order; junction bases with no gene match: 12. Germline V lookup: CDR1 MNHEY, CDR2 SVGAGI. The length of the CDR3 is 15 residues. CDR3 protein: CASSQNSGGTGTQYF. In DNA form, the CDR3 reads TGTGCCAGCAGCCAGAATAGCGGGGGAACGGGGACCCAGTACTTC.

This clonotype was seen more than once but under ten times. The genes are TRBV6-4 and TRBJ1-1, with 9 bases matching TRBD1. CDR3 length equals 15 residues. Trimming took 4 bases from V and 5 from J; bases not matched to a gene: 8. Looked up from germline, CDR1 is MRHNA and CDR2 is SNTAGT. The CDR3 loop is CASSADMGQGTEAFF. The CDR3 nucleotides read TGTGCCAGCAGTGCCGATATGGGACAGGGAACTGAAGCTTTCTTT.

The chain has TRBV6-5 and TRBJ1-2, with D hard to call. The ends were cut back, 2 bases at V and 10 bases at J, with 11 bases in the middle. The CDR3 has 12 residues. Germline V gene lookup returns CDR1 MNHEY and CDR2 SVGAGI. CDR3 protein: CASSYDSFDYTF. DNA for the CDR3: TGTGCCAGCAGTTACGACTCCTTTGACTACACCTTC.

The chain couples TRBV7-9 to TRBJ1-1, with 7 positions matching TRBD1. The CDR3 contains 13 residues. V shed 4 bases, J shed 5 bases, and the junction held 4 bases outside the gene matches. Germline-derived CDR1 and CDR2 are SEHNR and FQNEAQ (reference sequence). This chain's CDR3 is CASSSDRVTEAFF. For the CDR3, the DNA is TGTGCCAGCAGCTCAGACAGGGTTACTGAAGCTTTCTTT.